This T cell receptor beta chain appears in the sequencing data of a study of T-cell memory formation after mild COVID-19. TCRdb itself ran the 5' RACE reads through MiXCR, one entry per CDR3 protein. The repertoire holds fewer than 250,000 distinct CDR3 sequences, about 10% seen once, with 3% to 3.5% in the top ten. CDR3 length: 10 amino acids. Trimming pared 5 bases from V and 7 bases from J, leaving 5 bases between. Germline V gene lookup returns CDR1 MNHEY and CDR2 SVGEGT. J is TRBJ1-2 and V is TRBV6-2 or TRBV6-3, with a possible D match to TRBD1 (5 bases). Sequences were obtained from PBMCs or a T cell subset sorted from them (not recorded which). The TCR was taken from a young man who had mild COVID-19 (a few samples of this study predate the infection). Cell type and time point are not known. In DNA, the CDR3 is TGTGCCAGCAGTGACAGTGGCTACACCTTC. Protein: CASSDSGYTF.